The 26 T cell receptor beta chains in this list originate from one sample, sequenced in a study of control samples from healthy donors and cancer patients. The protocol was immunoSEQ multiplex PCR, while the TCRdb copy is restricted to in-frame clones and leaves out a portion. The sample lists some 210,000 clones; around 93% were seen once. Source material: blood. The receptors shown here come from a man aged 25 to 40 in good health.

The chain uses TRBV12-5 and TRBJ1-5; D possibly corresponds to TRBD1 (6 bases). Germline V gives CDR1 LGHNT, CDR2 FRNRAP. The CDR3 is 16 residues long. V was cut by 6 bases and J by 0 bases, with 15 bases left in between. CDR3 sequence (DNA): TGTGCTAGTGGGAAACAGGGTCTGTATAGCAATCAGCCCCAGCATTTT. As protein: CASGKQGLYSNQPQHF.

The chain recombines TRBV15 with TRBJ1-1; D may be TRBD1 (6 bases). With 1 base removed from V and 1 base from J, the gap between germline ends came to 7 bases. Looked up from germline, CDR1 is LNHNV and CDR2 is YYDKDF (reference sequence). This CDR3 has 14 amino acids. CDR3 nucleotides: TGTGCCACCAGCAGAGGGACAGCGAACACTGAAGCTTTCTTT. Translating it yields CATSRGTANTEAFF.

This clone showed up just once. This chain links TRBV3-1 (or the pseudogene TRBV3-2) with TRBJ1-1, with TRBD1 as a possible D gene (5 bases). The CDR3 covers 14 residues. Germline lookup yields CDR1 LGHDT and CDR2 YNNKEL (reference sequence). The V end was cut by 6 bases, the J end by 0 bases, with 11 bases between. The CDR3 coding sequence is TGTGCCAGCAGATTGAAGGGGATGAACACTGAAGCTTTCTTT. This translates into CASRLKGMNTEAFF.

V and J are TRBV9 and TRBJ2-4; a weak D match, TRBD1 (5 bases). V lost 0 bases and J lost 1, with 8 bases in between. The CDR3 totals 15 residues. The V gene's germline CDR1 is SGDLS and CDR2 YYNGEE. The CDR3 nucleotides are TGTGCCAGCAGCGTAGAAGGGGCGGCCAAAAACATTCAGTACTTC. Translated, it gives CASSVEGAAKNIQYF.

The gene calls are TRBV9 and TRBJ1-1; TRBD1 matches at 8 bases. Germline trimming cut 4 bases from V and 5 bases from J; bases unmatched to any gene: 7. The CDR3 is made up of 14 amino acids. Looked up from germline, CDR1 is SGDLS and CDR2 is YYNGEE. The CDR3 DNA reads as TGTGCCAGCAGCCCACAGGGGGGCCGGACTGAAGCTTTCTTT. It translates to CASSPQGGRTEAFF.

The rearrangement joins TRBV5-1 to TRBJ2-3; D unresolved. Germline V lookup: CDR1 SGHRS, CDR2 YFSETQ. The V end was cut by 6 bases, the J end by 4 bases, with 15 bases between. CDR3 size: 14 residues. The CDR3 region is CASTLGGAPDTQYF. CDR3 nucleotides: TGCGCCAGCACCCTGGGCGGTGCCCCAGATACGCAGTATTTT.

This clone was detected only once. This chain connects TRBV10-3 to TRBJ1-2; maybe TRBD1 (5 bases). In germline, CDR1 is ENHRY, CDR2 SYGVKD. The CDR3 spans 14 residues. Trimming cost V 3 bases and J 6 bases, with 14 bases left between them. The CDR3 loop is CAISDQGRVDGYTF. DNA of the CDR3: TGTGCCATCAGTGACCAGGGAAGGGTGGATGGCTACACCTTC.

This clone was found a few times. J is TRBJ2-7 and V is TRBV9; no firm D call. This CDR3 comprises 11 residues. V lost 7 bases and J 5 bases, leaving 10 bases between the germline ends. The germline gives CDR1 SGDLS, CDR2 YYNGEE. The chain's CDR3 is CASSRKDEQYF. In DNA form, the CDR3 reads TGTGCCAGCTCCCGGAAGGACGAGCAGTACTTC.

The chain couples TRBV11-3 to TRBJ2-6; perhaps TRBD1 as D (6 bases). CDR1 and CDR2 from the germline V gene are SGHNT and YENEEA. V shed 5 bases and J shed 0 bases, with 17 bases lying between them. This CDR3 has 18 residues. Here the CDR3 reads CASSPHGQPSSGANVLTF. CDR3 in DNA: TGTGCCAGCAGCCCCCACGGACAGCCGAGCTCTGGGGCCAACGTCCTGACTTTC.

This chain connects TRBV4-1 to TRBJ1-5; D is ambiguous. This CDR3 spans 15 amino acids. V lost 1 base and J 6 bases, leaving 13 bases between the germline ends. CDR1 is MGHRA and CDR2 is YSYEKL in the germline V gene. In nucleotides, the CDR3 is TGCGCCAGCAGCCAAGTCGAGGGATCTAGTCAGCCCCAGCATTTT. It specifies CASSQVEGSSQPQHF.

This clone was observed once. The chain recombines TRBV19 with TRBJ2-1; D is undetermined. Trimming took off 7 bases at V and 8 bases at J, with 12 bases between the two ends. This CDR3 is built from 12 residues. The germline gives CDR1 LNHDA, CDR2 SQIVND (reference sequence). The chain's CDR3 is CASTSRSHEQFF. The DNA for the CDR3 is TGTGCCAGTACATCACGGTCCCATGAGCAGTTCTTC. The variable domain in full, with the rest retrieved from reference TRBV19 and TRBJ2-1, is DGGITQSPKYLFRKEGQNVTLSCEQNLNHDAMYWYRQDPGQGLRLIYYSQIVNDFQKGDIAEGYSVSREKKESFPLTVTSAQKNPTAFYLCASTSRSHEQFFGPGTRLTVL.

The rearrangement joins TRBV19 to TRBJ2-3, with D unresolved. CDR1 is LNHDA and CDR2 is SQIVND in the germline V gene (reference sequence). CDR3 length equals 14 residues. With 10 bases removed from V and 0 bases from J, the gap between germline ends came to 14 bases. In nucleotides, the CDR3 is TGTGCCATCCGTGCAGATGCTAGCACAGATACGCAGTATTTT. The encoded protein is CAIRADASTDTQYF. Drawing the rest from reference TRBV19 and TRBJ2-3, the complete variable domain is DGGITQSPKYLFRKEGQNVTLSCEQNLNHDAMYWYRQDPGQGLRLIYYSQIVNDFQKGDIAEGYSVSREKKESFPLTVTSAQKNPTAFYLCAIRADASTDTQYFGPGTRLTVL.

The chain couples TRBV4-2 to TRBJ1-4, with no clear D. This CDR3 has 16 amino acids. Germline assignment: CDR1 LGHNA and CDR2 YNFKEQ. The V gene lost 0 bases and the J gene lost 4 bases, with 12 bases spanning the gap. CDR3 sequence (DNA): TGTGCCAGCAGCCAAGATAGTTCCCTGGGTAATGAAAAACTGTTTTTT. Its protein product is CASSQDSSLGNEKLFF.

The chain carries TRBV25-1 and TRBJ1-1; possible D gene TRBD1, 5 bases. CDR1 is MGHDK, CDR2 SYGVNS, per germline. The length of the CDR3 is 16 residues. Trimming shortened V by 2 bases and J by 4 bases, and 17 bases separated the two germline ends. DNA of the CDR3: TGTGCCAGCAGTGAAATCGAACCAGGGCGAGGCACTGAAGCTTTCTTT. It encodes CASSEIEPGRGTEAFF.

V and J are TRBV6-5 and TRBJ1-1, with D perhaps TRBD1 (5 bases). Germline V gene lookup returns CDR1 MNHEY and CDR2 SVGAGI. The V end was cut by 0 bases, the J end by 0 bases, with 11 bases between. This CDR3 comprises 16 residues. CDR3 region: CASSYSTGRVNTEAFF. CDR3 in DNA: TGTGCCAGCAGTTACTCGACCGGCAGGGTGAACACTGAAGCTTTCTTT.

DNA of the CDR3: TGCGCCAGCAGTGAAACTAGCGCAGAGACCCAGTACTTC. Translation: CASSETSAETQYF. This sequence joins TRBV10-1 and TRBJ2-5, with 7 bases lining up with TRBD2. Germline trimming cut 3 bases from V and 4 bases from J; bases unmatched to any gene: 2. CDR1 is WNHNN and CDR2 is SYGVQD in the germline V gene (reference sequence). This CDR3 has 13 residues.

This chain uses TRBV5-5 with TRBJ1-4; TRBD1 agrees at 7 bases. CDR3 length equals 16 residues. With 4 bases clipped from V and 0 bases from J, the junction kept 6 bases outside the gene matches. Germline loops: CDR1 SGHKS, CDR2 YYEKEE (reference sequence). This CDR3 reads CASSRLGTATNEKLFF. In nucleotides, the CDR3 is TGTGCCAGCAGCCGGCTTGGGACAGCAACTAATGAAAAACTGTTTTTT.

V gene TRBV6-5 combines with J gene TRBJ1-6, with TRBD1 matching 7 bases. The germline V gene encodes CDR1 MNHEY and CDR2 SVGAGI. Unmatched junction bases numbered 12, after V lost 6 bases and J lost 13 bases. This CDR3 has 14 amino acids. This chain's CDR3 is CASRQGGGGMPLHF. In DNA form, the CDR3 reads TGTGCCAGCAGGCAGGGGGGAGGGGGCATGCCCCTCCACTTT.

The chain employs TRBV10-2 and TRBJ1-2; 11 bases match TRBD1. V dropped 6 bases and J dropped 5; count of bases not matched to a gene: 11. Germline V gene lookup returns CDR1 WSHSY and CDR2 SAAADI. This CDR3 contains 16 residues. The CDR3 DNA follows: TGCGCCAGCAGAAATCCGGGACAGGGGGATAGGTATGGCTACACCTTC. This gives the protein CASRNPGQGDRYGYTF.

The gene calls are TRBV5-1 and TRBJ1-2; TRBD1 matches 8 bases. The CDR3 extends over 14 amino acids. CDR1 is SGHRS and CDR2 is YFSETQ in the germline V gene. Trimming cost V 3 bases and J 6 bases; bases outside gene matches: 7. The CDR3 region has the DNA TGCGCCAGCAGCTCCGACAGGGGCGGGGATGGCTACACCTTC. It yields the protein CASSSDRGGDGYTF.

The genes are TRBV29-1 and TRBJ1-4; 7 positions match TRBD1. The germline V gene encodes CDR1 SQVTM and CDR2 ANQGSEA. The CDR3 is 15 residues long. After removal of 0 bases from V and 3 bases from J, the junction contained 4 bases not matched to a gene. CDR3 residues: CSVEDTQGPNEKLFF. CDR3 DNA sequence: TGCAGCGTTGAAGATACACAGGGGCCTAATGAAAAACTGTTTTTT.

J is TRBJ2-1 and V is TRBV24-1; 14 bases fit TRBD2. V lost 3 bases to trimming and J lost 6 bases; unmatched junction nucleotides: 3. CDR1 KGHDR and CDR2 SFDVKD come from the germline V gene. The CDR3 covers 16 residues. The CDR3 nucleotides are TGTGCCACCAGTGATGCGACTAGCGGGGGGGCCAATGAGCAGTTCTTC. It is translated as CATSDATSGGANEQFF.

DNA of the CDR3: TGTGCCTGGAGTGTAGAGGGAGTAACTGAAGCTTTCTTT. Protein sequence: CAWSVEGVTEAFF. The chain employs TRBV30 and TRBJ1-1; D gene ambiguous. Germline lookup yields CDR1 GTSNPN and CDR2 SVGIG (reference sequence). The CDR3 totals 13 residues. Trimming took off 0 bases at V and 5 bases at J, with 10 bases between the two ends.

V is TRBV6-1 and J is TRBJ2-7; TRBD2 is a possible D gene (7 bases). CDR3 size: 16 residues. Germline loops: CDR1 MNHNS, CDR2 SASEGT. V was shortened by 1 base and J by 3 bases, with 16 bases between the two germline ends. CDR3 loop: CASSEGQRDNYYEQYF. The CDR3 DNA reads as TGTGCCAGCAGTGAAGGGCAGCGGGACAATTACTACGAGCAGTACTTC.

J is TRBJ1-1 and V is TRBV30; a weak D match, TRBD1 (5 bases). V gave up 2 bases and J gave up 2 bases, with 9 bases separating them. The CDR3 has 13 residues. Germline V gives CDR1 GTSNPN, CDR2 SVGIG (reference sequence). The CDR3 is CAWSPTVNTEAFF. The CDR3 DNA is TGTGCCTGGAGTCCGACAGTAAACACTGAAGCTTTCTTT.

V is TRBV18 and J is TRBJ2-7; 8 bases match TRBD1. The CDR3 runs 15 residues. V trimming: 4 bases; J trimming: 6 bases; junction bases outside the gene matches: 11. The germline V gene encodes CDR1 KGHSH and CDR2 LQKENI. The CDR3 loop reads CASSRSTGAVAEQYF. The CDR3 DNA follows: TGTGCCAGCTCACGGTCGACAGGGGCGGTGGCCGAGCAGTACTTC.